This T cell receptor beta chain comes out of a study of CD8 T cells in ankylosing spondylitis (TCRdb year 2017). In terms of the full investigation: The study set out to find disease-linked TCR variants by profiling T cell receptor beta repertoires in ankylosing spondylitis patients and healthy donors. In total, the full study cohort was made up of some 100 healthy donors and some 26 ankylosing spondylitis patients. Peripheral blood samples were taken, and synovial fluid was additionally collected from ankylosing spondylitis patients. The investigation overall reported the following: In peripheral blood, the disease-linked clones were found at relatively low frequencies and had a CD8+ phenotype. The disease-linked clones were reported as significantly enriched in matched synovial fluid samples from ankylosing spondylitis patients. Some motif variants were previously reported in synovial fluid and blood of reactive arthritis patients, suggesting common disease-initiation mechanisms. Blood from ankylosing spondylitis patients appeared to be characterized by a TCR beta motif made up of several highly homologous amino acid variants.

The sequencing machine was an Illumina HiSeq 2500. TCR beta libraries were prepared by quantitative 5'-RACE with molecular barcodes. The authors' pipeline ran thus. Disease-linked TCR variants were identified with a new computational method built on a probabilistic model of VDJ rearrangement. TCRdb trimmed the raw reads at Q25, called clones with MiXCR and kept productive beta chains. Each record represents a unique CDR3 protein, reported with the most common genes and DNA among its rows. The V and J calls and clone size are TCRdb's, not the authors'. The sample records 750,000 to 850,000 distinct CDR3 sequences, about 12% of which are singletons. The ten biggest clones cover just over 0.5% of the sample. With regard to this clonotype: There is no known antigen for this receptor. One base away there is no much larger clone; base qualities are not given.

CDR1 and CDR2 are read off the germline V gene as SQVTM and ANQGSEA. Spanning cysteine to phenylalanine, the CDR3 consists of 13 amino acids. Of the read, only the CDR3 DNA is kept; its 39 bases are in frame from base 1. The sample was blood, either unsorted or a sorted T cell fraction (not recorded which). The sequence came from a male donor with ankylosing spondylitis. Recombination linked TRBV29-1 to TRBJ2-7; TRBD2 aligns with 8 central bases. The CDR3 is CTPSGGGPYEQYF. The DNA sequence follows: TGCACCCCTAGTGGCGGGGGGCCCTACGAGCAGTACTTC.